The 12 T cell receptor beta chains presented below share a single source sample, sequenced in a study of T cells during gluten challenge in celiac disease. Each cell's paired alpha and beta chains came from three nested multiplex PCRs covering all V genes. TCRdb called the single-cell sequencing reads again in MiXCR, with one record for every CDR3 protein. The sample lists roughly 300 distinct CDR3 sequences, about 34% occurring once. Lineage-negative, tetramer-binding CD3+ CD4+ cells lacking CD45RA and CD62L but expressing integrin beta7 were gated. The sequencing used gluten-specific CD4+ T cells sorted from blood using tetramers, collected at baseline or on day 6, 14 or 28 of gluten challenge (not recorded which). The receptors originated from a male donor with celiac disease.

CDR3 DNA sequence: TGTGCCAGTGGACAGGGCGAGCAGTACTTC. This encodes CASGQGEQYF. The rearrangement links TRBV2 to TRBJ2-7; TRBD1 matches 8 bases. Germline CDR1 and CDR2: SNHLY and FYNNEI. This CDR3 spans 10 amino acids. V shed 9 bases and J 6 bases; nucleotides not matched to a gene: 1.

This chain joins TRBV28 and TRBJ1-3; D is unresolved. Germline V gene sequence: CDR1 MDHEN, CDR2 SYDVKM. CDR3 length: 22 residues. Trimming took 3 bases from V and 3 from J, leaving 33 bases between them. CDR3 nucleotide sequence: TGTGCCAGCAGTTTTCCAAGTGATGGGTCCGGGGTCTATCGGTTGAGTGGAAACACCATATATTTT. Protein product: CASSFPSDGSGVYRLSGNTIYF.

CDR3 loop: CASSRASGANNEQFF. In DNA, the CDR3 is TGTGCCAGCAGCCGAGCTAGCGGGGCTAACAATGAGCAGTTCTTC. The chain has TRBV4-2 and TRBJ2-1; 9 bases line up with TRBD2. This CDR3 comprises 15 residues. J lost 5 bases, V lost 4 bases, and 6 bases had no gene match. Germline assignment: CDR1 LGHNA and CDR2 YNFKEQ.

Concerning this clonotype itself: A much larger clone differs from this one at a single base, so this may be a read error. The V and J genes are TRBV7-6 and TRBJ2-2, with D unresolved. Germline loops: CDR1 SGHVS, CDR2 FNYEAQ. The CDR3 has 13 amino acids. The CDR3 loop is CANSWLDTGELFF. The CDR3 DNA reads as TGTGCCAACAGCTGGCTCGACACCGGGGAGCTGTTTTTT.

Points on this clonotype: It may be a read error: a sequence one base away is much more abundant. This sequence joins TRBV14 and TRBJ2-1, with D tentatively TRBD2 (6 bases). Germline CDR1 reads SGHDN; CDR2 reads FVKESK. The CDR3 totals 14 residues. The CDR3 loop is CVSSPGLVYNEQFF. CDR3 DNA: TGTGTCAGCAGCCCGGGACTTGTCTACAATGAGCAGTTCTTC.

This clonotype occurred a few times. The CDR3: CASSPRGGPAAYEQYF. The CDR3 DNA reads TGTGCCAGCAGCCCGAGGGGGGGCCCCGCTGCCTACGAGCAGTACTTC. The rearrangement links TRBV5-4 to TRBJ2-7; perhaps TRBD2 as D (7 bases). Germline loops: CDR1 SGHNT, CDR2 YYREEE (reference sequence). This CDR3 has 16 amino acids. The V end was cut by 4 bases, the J end by 2 bases, with 19 bases between. Full variable domain (remainder filled in from reference TRBV5-4 and TRBJ2-7): ETGVTQSPTHLIKTRGQQVTLRCSSQSGHNTVSWYQQALGQGPQFIFQYYREEENGRGNFPPRFSGLQFPNYSSELNVNALELDDSALYLCASSPRGGPAAYEQYFGPGTRLTVT.

This clonotype rates as hyperexpanded (1% or more). The rearrangement links TRBV6-2 or TRBV6-3 to TRBJ2-1, with D possibly being TRBD2 (5 bases). V was shortened by 7 bases and J by 7 bases, with 11 bases between the two germline ends. CDR3 length: 12 residues. The germline CDR1 and CDR2 sequences are MNHEY and SVGEGT. The CDR3 sequence: CASKSLANEQFF. CDR3 nucleotides: TGTGCCAGCAAGTCGCTAGCTAATGAGCAGTTCTTC.

This chain uses TRBV29-1 with TRBJ2-6, with D uncertain. V was clipped by 4 bases and J by 2 bases, with 6 bases between them. This CDR3 region has 13 residues. CDR1 SQVTM and CDR2 ANQGSEA come from the germline V gene. CDR3: CSVGGAGANVLTF. CDR3 in DNA: TGCAGCGTTGGTGGCGCTGGGGCCAACGTCCTGACTTTC.

Relative to its sample, this clonotype is hyperexpanded. The V and J genes are TRBV7-2 and TRBJ1-2; no definite D call. The CDR3 contains 16 residues. V lost 0 bases and J 0 bases, leaving 11 bases between the germline ends. The V gene's germline CDR1 is SGHTA and CDR2 FQGNSA. CDR3 protein: CASSLAAGLPNYGYTF. CDR3 DNA: TGTGCCAGCAGCTTAGCGGCGGGGTTACCTAACTATGGCTACACCTTC.

The CDR3: CAWLGSRVLNQPQHF. CDR3 nucleotides: TGTGCCTGGCTAGGGAGCAGGGTCTTAAATCAGCCCCAGCATTTT. J is TRBJ1-5 and V is TRBV30; TRBD1 is a possible D gene (5 bases). Looked up from germline, CDR1 is GTSNPN and CDR2 is SVGIG (reference sequence). V lost 5 bases, J lost 4 bases, and 18 bases lay in between. The CDR3 has 15 residues.

V usage is TRBV7-2 and J usage is TRBJ2-3; a possible D gene is TRBD1 (5 bases). V was trimmed by 9 bases and J by 3 bases, leaving 10 bases between them. CDR1 and CDR2 (germline): SGHTA, FQGNSA. The CDR3 covers 12 residues. CDR3 coding DNA: TGTGCCAGTATCAGGGTGACAGATACGCAGTATTTT. Protein product: CASIRVTDTQYF.

This clonotype was observed a handful of times. CDR3 DNA sequence: TGTGCCAGCAGCTTAGCGAGCCCTGGCTCAGGCGCTGAAGCTTTCTTT. Translating gives CASSLASPGSGAEAFF. The chain employs TRBV11-3 and TRBJ1-1; D uncertain. V lost 1 base to trimming and J lost 6 bases, with 18 bases between them. The CDR3 totals 16 residues. Germline CDR1 SGHNT, CDR2 YENEEA.